This paragraph reports one T cell receptor beta chain. Which antigen it targets is not known. No base quality values were provided; no much bigger clone lies one nucleotide off. TCRbeta CDR3 regions were amplified from genomic DNA using the immunoSEQ Assay, a bias-controlled multiplex PCR. The authors' pipeline ran thus. The number of nucleated cells in each sample was estimated from the amplification of reference gene primers within the assay. To quantify the absolute abundance of each unique TCRbeta CDR3 rearrangement, sequence reads were collapsed and filtered. For each sample, productive Simpson clonality was calculated as the square root of Simpson's diversity index over productive rearrangements. TCRdb obtained this table from immuneACCESS and retained in-frame rearrangements with V and J assigned. These tables miss some clones; where compared with another copy, unresolved V genes account for less than half of the shortfall, and the remainder is unexplained. V, J and clone size are those of that table, while D and trimming were read from the DNA. The sample has approximately 110,000 clones on record, 85% of them singletons. Of the sample, 10% to 15% is held by the ten largest clones.

The CDR1 and CDR2 encoded by the germline V gene are MGHDK and SYGVNS. The CDR3 has 15 amino acids, counting the end cysteine and phenylalanine. Kept here is only the CDR3 DNA, which spans 45 bases and is read in frame from base 1. V and J lose 5 bases and 2 bases, and a span of 12 bases separates them. The data are from a study of blood T cell repertoires in COVID-19 (dated by TCRdb to about 2020). About the study as a whole: Samples from collaborators originated in the United States, Italy and Spain and spanned both the acute and convalescent phases of COVID-19. The prospective study material was composed of cDNA or gDNA derived from T cells, B-cell-depleted T cells, or PBMCs. Deeply sampled blood TCRbeta repertoires from subjects exposed to, actively infected with, or recovered from COVID-19 were included in the dataset. The repertoires were released in a freely available public database meant as a resource for research on the immune response to SARS-CoV-2. The samples were drawn from two sources: the first 160 participants of the ongoing ImmuneRACE study, and fewer than 1,500 subjects contributed by 6 global collaborators. The sample metadata nearly always contained a de-identified subject ID, COVID-19 status, age in years and sex. Where available, HLA class I and class II types were obtained from metadata supplied by the sample provider rather than from assay-based typing. The paper as a whole reports these results and caveats: The amount of clinical and demographic metadata varied by source and participant and was provided uncurated.

Collaborating institutions collected whole blood in K2EDTA tubes following their own protocols. For TCRbeta analysis, collaborators shipped samples as frozen whole blood, isolated PBMCs, or DNA extracted from either of those sample types. This clonotype originated in a human donor in a cohort sampled during active COVID-19. The V and J segments used are TRBV25-1 and TRBJ2-2; a tentative D call is TRBD1 (5 bases match). The specimen sequenced was peripheral blood. The CDR3 protein is CASSQNRLNTGELFF. Here is the DNA: TGTGCCAGCAGTCAAAACAGGCTTAACACCGGGGAGCTGTTTTTT. With all but the CDR3 taken from the reference TRBV25-1 and TRBJ2-2 genes, the full variable domain is: EADIYQTPRYLVIGTGKKITLECSQTMGHDKMYWYQQDPGMELHLIHYSYGVNSTEKGDLSSESTVSRIRTEHFPLTLESARPSHTSQYLCASSQNRLNTGELFFGEGSRLTVL.